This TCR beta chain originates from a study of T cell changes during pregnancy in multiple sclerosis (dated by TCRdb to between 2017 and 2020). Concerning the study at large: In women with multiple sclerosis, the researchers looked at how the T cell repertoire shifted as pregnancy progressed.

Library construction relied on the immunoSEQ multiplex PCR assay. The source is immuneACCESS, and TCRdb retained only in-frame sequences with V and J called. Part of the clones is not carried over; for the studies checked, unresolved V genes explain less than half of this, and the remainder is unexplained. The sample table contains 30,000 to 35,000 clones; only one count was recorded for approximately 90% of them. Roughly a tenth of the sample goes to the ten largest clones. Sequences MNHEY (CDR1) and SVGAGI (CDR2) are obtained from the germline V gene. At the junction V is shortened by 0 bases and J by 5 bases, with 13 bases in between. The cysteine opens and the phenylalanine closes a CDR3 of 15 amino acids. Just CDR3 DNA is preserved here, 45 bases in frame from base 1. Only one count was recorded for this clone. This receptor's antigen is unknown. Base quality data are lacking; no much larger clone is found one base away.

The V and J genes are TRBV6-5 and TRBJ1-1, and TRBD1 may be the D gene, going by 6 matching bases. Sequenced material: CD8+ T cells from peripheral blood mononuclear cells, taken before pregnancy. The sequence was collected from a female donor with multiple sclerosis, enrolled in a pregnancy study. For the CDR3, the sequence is CASSYSRGGPTEAFF. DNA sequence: TGTGCCAGCAGTTACTCGAGGGGGGGTCCAACTGAAGCTTTCTTT.